The 10 T cell receptor beta chains in this list originate from one sample, sequenced in a study of blood T cell repertoires in COVID-19. The repertoire was sequenced with immunoSEQ multiplex PCR; TCRdb's copy has only in-frame clones and lacks some. The sample has about 180,000 clones; 70% to 90% are singletons. The specimen sequenced was peripheral blood. Every receptor here comes from a human donor with active or convalescent COVID-19. The donor label of this sample is uncertain.

This chain links TRBV9 with TRBJ2-1; 7 bases map to TRBD1. Per germline, CDR1 SGDLS and CDR2 YYNGEE. The CDR3 has 16 residues. V lost 0 bases, J lost 9 bases, and 12 bases stayed unmatched. The CDR3 is CASSVATGQPNSEQFF. CDR3 DNA: TGTGCCAGCAGCGTAGCTACGGGACAGCCTAATTCTGAGCAGTTCTTC.

V gene TRBV13 combines with J gene TRBJ1-2; D is unclear. This CDR3 is 12 amino acids long. Trimming left V 1 base short and J 6 bases short, with 6 bases between. CDR1 is PRHDT and CDR2 is FYEKMQ in the germline V gene (reference sequence). The CDR3 protein is CASSLDSHGYTF. In nucleotides, the CDR3 is TGTGCCAGCAGCTTAGACAGCCATGGCTACACCTTC.

The chain uses TRBV2 and TRBJ2-6; 14 bases are shared with TRBD2. This CDR3 is 17 amino acids long. Losses at the gene ends were 10 bases for V and 0 bases for J; bases not matched to a gene: 5. Germline CDR1 and CDR2: SNHLY and FYNNEI. The CDR3 DNA follows: TGTGCCATTCGGACTAGCGGGAGGCACTCTGGGGCCAACGTCCTGACTTTC. Encoded protein: CAIRTSGRHSGANVLTF.

The V call is TRBV4-1, the J call TRBJ2-1; weak D call: TRBD2 (6 bases). CDR3 size: 14 residues. Between the trimmed V and J ends, which lost 4 bases and 8 bases, there was a span of 15 bases. Looked up from germline, CDR1 is MGHRA and CDR2 is YSYEKL. The CDR3 is CASSRSEGHDEQFF. CDR3 DNA sequence: TGCGCCAGCAGCCGGTCGGAGGGTCACGATGAGCAGTTCTTC.

This clone was counted a single time. V usage is TRBV5-1 and J usage is TRBJ2-3; 11 bases match TRBD2. Germline V lookup: CDR1 SGHRS, CDR2 YFSETQ. CDR3 length: 17 amino acids. The ends lost 3 bases at V and 4 bases at J; junction bases unmatched: 10. The CDR3 sequence is CASSSITSGSGADTQYF. In DNA form, the CDR3 reads TGCGCCAGCAGCTCGATTACTAGCGGGAGTGGGGCAGATACGCAGTATTTT. The full variable domain, rest sourced from reference TRBV5-1 and TRBJ2-3, is KAGVTQTPRYLIKTRGQQVTLSCSPISGHRSVSWYQQTPGQGLQFLFEYFSETQRNKGNFPGRFSGRQFSNSRSEMNVSTLELGDSALYLCASSSITSGSGADTQYFGPGTRLTVL.

The V and J genes are TRBV4-1 and TRBJ1-5; D remains unclear. This CDR3 has 15 amino acids. V was cut by 1 base and J by 5 bases, with 12 bases left in between. Looked up from germline, CDR1 is MGHRA and CDR2 is YSYEKL. The CDR3 nucleotides read TGCGCCAGCAGCCAAGCTGGGCTCGATTATCAGCCCCAGCATTTT. This encodes CASSQAGLDYQPQHF.

This sequence joins TRBV24-1 and TRBJ2-1, with 9 positions matching TRBD1. V was clipped by 4 bases and J by 6 bases; unmatched bases: 6. CDR1 is KGHDR and CDR2 is SFDVKD in the germline V gene. This CDR3 has 15 amino acids. As DNA, the CDR3 is TGTGCCACCAGTGACCCGGGACAGGGAGGCAATGAGCAGTTCTTC. This encodes CATSDPGQGGNEQFF.

This clone occurred many times. This chain joins TRBV5-6 and TRBJ1-2; TRBD1 is a possible D gene (5 bases). Germline values: CDR1 SGHDT, CDR2 YYEEEE. V shed 5 bases and J shed 1 base, with 9 bases lying between them. This CDR3 region has 13 residues. CDR3 amino acids: CASSLTVNYGYTF. CDR3 in DNA: TGTGCCAGCAGTTTGACAGTTAACTATGGCTACACCTTC.

This clone was recorded once. The J gene is TRBJ2-7, the V gene TRBV18; no clear D. CDR1 and CDR2 (germline): KGHSH, LQKENI. Between the trimmed V and J ends, which lost 1 base and 0 bases, there was a span of 13 bases. This CDR3 spans 16 amino acids. The CDR3 here is CASSPLAGLSSYEQYF. The CDR3 nucleotides are TGTGCCAGCTCACCACTGGCAGGCCTAAGCTCCTACGAGCAGTACTTC.

This clone was counted once. The V gene is TRBV6-5, the J gene TRBJ2-7; D might be TRBD1 (6 bases). Trimming cost V 6 bases and J 2 bases, with 11 bases left between them. The V gene's germline CDR1 is MNHEY and CDR2 SVGAGI. This CDR3 has 13 amino acids. The CDR3 DNA reads TGTGCCAGCAGGATGACAGGTGCCTACGAGCAGTACTTC. It translates to CASRMTGAYEQYF.